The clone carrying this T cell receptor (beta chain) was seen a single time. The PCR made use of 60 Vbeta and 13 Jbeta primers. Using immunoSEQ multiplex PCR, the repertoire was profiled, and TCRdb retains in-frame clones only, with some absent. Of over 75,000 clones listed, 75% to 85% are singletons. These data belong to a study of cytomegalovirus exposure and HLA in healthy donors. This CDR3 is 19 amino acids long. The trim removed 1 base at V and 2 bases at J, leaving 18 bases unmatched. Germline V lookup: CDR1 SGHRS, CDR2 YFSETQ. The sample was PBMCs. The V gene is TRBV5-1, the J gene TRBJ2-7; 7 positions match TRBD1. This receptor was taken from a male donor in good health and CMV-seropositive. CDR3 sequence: CASSLHTLADRTEAYEQYF. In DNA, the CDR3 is TGCGCCAGCAGCTTGCATACATTGGCGGACAGGACAGAGGCCTACGAGCAGTACTTC.